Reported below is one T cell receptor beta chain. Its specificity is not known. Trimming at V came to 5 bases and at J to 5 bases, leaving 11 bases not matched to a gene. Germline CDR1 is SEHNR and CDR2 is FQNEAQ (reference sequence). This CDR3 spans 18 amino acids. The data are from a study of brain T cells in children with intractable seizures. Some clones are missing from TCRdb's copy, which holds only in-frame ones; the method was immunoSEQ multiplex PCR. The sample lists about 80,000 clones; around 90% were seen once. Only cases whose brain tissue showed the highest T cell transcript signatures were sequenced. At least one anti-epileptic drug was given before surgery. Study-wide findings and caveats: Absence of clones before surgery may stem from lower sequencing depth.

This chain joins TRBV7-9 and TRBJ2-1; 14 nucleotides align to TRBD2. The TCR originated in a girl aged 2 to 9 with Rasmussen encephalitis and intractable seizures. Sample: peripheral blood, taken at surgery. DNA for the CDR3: TGTGCCAGCAGCACGGGACTAGCGGGAGAGAAGGAAAACAATGAGCAGTTCTTC. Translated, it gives CASSTGLAGEKENNEQFF.